This T cell receptor (beta chain) was captured by sequencing in a study of blood T cell repertoires in COVID-19. Study in general: Collection of acute and convalescent COVID-19 samples took place in the United States, Italy and Spain. PBMCs, B-cell-depleted T cells, or T cells provided the cDNA or gDNA that made up the material.

In this sample, this clone turned up once. Authors' methods: Reference gene primer amplification gave nucleated cell count estimates. Only in-frame clones appear in the TCRdb table, and some are missing; sequencing was by immunoSEQ multiplex PCR. V, J and clone size were drawn from that table, and D and trimming were deduced from the DNA. The data hold about 94,000 clones, with around 87% observed a single time. Trimming stripped 3 bases from V and 1 base from J, with 16 bases between. Germline assignment: CDR1 SGHRS and CDR2 YFSETQ. CDR3 length equals 16 residues. This sequence joins TRBV5-1 and TRBJ1-1; weak D call: TRBD1 (5 bases). The sample taken for sequencing was peripheral blood. This sequence originates from a human donor with acute or convalescent COVID-19. The donor label of this sample is uncertain. CDR3 sequence reads: CASSSSGGLPNTEAFF. In DNA form, the CDR3 reads TGCGCCAGCAGCTCGTCCGGGGGTTTACCGAACACTGAAGCTTTCTTT.